This T cell receptor (beta chain) stems from a study of T cell repertoires in cytomegalovirus infection. Study as a whole: Carrying CMV and the relevant HLA type showed in public TCR beta signatures. The study's findings and limits: Ex vivo, HLA-C-restricted CMV-specific TCR beta clonotypes prevailed over the rest of the response.

TCRdb reprocessed the reads via MiXCR and lists one record per CDR3 protein. Of about 140,000 distinct CDR3 sequences listed, roughly 6.5% are singletons. The CDR3 is made up of 15 amino acids. The ends lost 7 bases at V and 5 bases at J; junction bases unmatched: 7. This clonotype was recorded many times. As yet, its antigen is unknown. This chain connects TRBV12-3 or TRBV12-4 to TRBJ2-5, with 13 bases lining up with TRBD2. The specimen was PBMCs. This clonotype was sampled from a human donor in good health (CMV status not recorded). Some clones in this sample may be carry-over from other donors' samples. The CDR3 bases are TGTGCCAGCACCGCCGGGACTAGCGGGGTCGAGACCCAGTACTTC. It translates to CASTAGTSGVETQYF.